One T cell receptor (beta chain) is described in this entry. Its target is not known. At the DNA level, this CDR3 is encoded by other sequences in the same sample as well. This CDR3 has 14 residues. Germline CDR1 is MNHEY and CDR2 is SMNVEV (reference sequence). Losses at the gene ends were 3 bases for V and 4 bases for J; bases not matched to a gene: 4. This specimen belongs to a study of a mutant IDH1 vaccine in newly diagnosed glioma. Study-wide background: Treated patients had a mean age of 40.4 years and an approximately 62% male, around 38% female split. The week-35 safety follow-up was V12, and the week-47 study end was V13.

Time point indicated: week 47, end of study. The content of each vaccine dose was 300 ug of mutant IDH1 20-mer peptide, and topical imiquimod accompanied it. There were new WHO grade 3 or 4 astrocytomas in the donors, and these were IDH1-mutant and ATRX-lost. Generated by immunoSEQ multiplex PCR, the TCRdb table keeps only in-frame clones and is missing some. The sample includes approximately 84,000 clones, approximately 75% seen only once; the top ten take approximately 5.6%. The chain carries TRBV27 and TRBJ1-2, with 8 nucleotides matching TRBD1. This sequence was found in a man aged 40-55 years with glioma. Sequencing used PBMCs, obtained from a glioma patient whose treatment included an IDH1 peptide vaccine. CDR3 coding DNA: TGTGCCAGCAGTTTCCAGGGGGCGGGCTATGGCTACACCTTC. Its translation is CASSFQGAGYGYTF.